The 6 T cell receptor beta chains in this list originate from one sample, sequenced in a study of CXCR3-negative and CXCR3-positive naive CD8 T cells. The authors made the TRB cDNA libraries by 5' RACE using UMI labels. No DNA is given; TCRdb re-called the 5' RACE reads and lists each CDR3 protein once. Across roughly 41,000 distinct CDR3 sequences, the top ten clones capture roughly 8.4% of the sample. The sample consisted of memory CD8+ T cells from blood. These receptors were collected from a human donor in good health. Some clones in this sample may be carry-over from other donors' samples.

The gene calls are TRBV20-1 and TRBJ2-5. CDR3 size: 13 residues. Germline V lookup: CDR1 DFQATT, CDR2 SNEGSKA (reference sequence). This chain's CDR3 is CSARGGKAETQYF.

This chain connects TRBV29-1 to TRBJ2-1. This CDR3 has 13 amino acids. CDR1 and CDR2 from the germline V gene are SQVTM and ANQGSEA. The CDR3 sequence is CSAVLKEDNEQFF.

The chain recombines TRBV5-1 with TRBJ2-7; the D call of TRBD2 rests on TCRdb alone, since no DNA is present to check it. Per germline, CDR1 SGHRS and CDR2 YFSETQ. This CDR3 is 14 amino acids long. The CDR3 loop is CASSLEGPSYEQYF.

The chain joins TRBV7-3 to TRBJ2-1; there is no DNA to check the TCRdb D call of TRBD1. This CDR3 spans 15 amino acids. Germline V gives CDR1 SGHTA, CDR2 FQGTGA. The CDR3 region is CASSSYGGYYNEQFF.

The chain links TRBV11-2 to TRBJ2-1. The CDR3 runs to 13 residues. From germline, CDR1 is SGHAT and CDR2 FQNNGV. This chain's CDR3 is CASSLGSPWEQFF.

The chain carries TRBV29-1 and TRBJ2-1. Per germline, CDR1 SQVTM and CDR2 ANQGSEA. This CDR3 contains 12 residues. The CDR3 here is CSAFWGRSEQFF.